The 3 T cell receptor beta chains in this list originate from one sample, sequenced in a study of control samples from healthy donors and cancer patients. TCRdb keeps only in-frame clones here, not all; method: immunoSEQ multiplex PCR. The listing records roughly 190,000 clones. Source material: blood. The receptors were sampled from a woman aged 25 to 39 in good health.

The chain joins TRBV3-1 (or the pseudogene TRBV3-2) to TRBJ2-1, with D uncertain. The germline CDR1 and CDR2 sequences are LGHDT and YNNKEL (reference sequence). Trimming pared 6 bases from V and 5 bases from J, leaving 8 bases between. CDR3 size: 12 residues. The DNA of the CDR3 is TGTGCCAGCAGACGACTCGACAATGAGCAGTTCTTC. Protein sequence: CASRRLDNEQFF.

The rearrangement joins TRBV27 to TRBJ1-1, with a weak D call TRBD1 (5 bases). Per the germline V gene, CDR1 is MNHEY and CDR2 is SMNVEV (reference sequence). Trimming took 4 bases from V and 11 from J, leaving 23 bases between them. This CDR3 spans 15 amino acids. CDR3: CASSSYINRYYSAFF. The CDR3 DNA follows: TGTGCCAGCAGTTCTTATATAAACAGGTACTATTCGGCTTTCTTT.

The chain recombines TRBV6-5 with TRBJ1-2; D is perhaps TRBD1 (5 bases). The V end was cut by 0 bases, the J end by 6 bases, with 8 bases between. The CDR3 runs to 13 residues. CDR1 and CDR2 from the germline V gene are MNHEY and SVGAGI. In nucleotides, the CDR3 is TGTGCCAGCAGTTACTCTTCGACAGATGGCTACACCTTC. This gives the protein CASSYSSTDGYTF.